The entry below gives a single T cell receptor beta chain sequence along with its context. There is no known antigen for this receptor. With a much larger clone just one base away, this may be a read error. The method was PCR. These reads were obtained on an Illumina HiSeq 4000. Bulk TCR libraries were made following a previously described method, with the TCR primers given in Table S5. The Qiagen AllPrep DNA/RNA kit was used to purify total RNA. Reads from multiple sequencing runs of the same library were pooled before analysis. The authors' pipeline ran thus. Only reads with exact TCR constant sequence were kept, trimmed to 150 nt, and grouped by their 12-nt molecular barcodes. Reads within each barcode group were sub-clustered using a 15% Levenshtein threshold, and quality-weighted consensus sequences were constructed for each RNA molecule. Non-functional sequences were excluded, and lower-count sequences lying one edit away from another sequence were also excluded. Barcode sub-clusters with fewer than 20% of the maximum read count were removed, based on fitting two negative binomial distributions. The raw public reads went through TCRdb reprocessing: fastp at Q25, MiXCR clone calling, in-frame beta chains kept. A single entry per CDR3 protein holds the most common genes and DNA from its merged rows. None of the V and J calls come from the authors' own analysis; TCRdb made them. The sample table holds about 640,000 distinct CDR3 sequences, of which 15% to 20% were seen once. Of the sample, roughly 0.85% falls within the top ten clones.

Libraries of naive CD8 T cells were built from anywhere between roughly 17,000 and 1,100,000 sorted cells, with 10%, 30% or 50% of the purified RNA used. On a BD FACSAria II, naive CD8 T cells were FACS-sorted as CD8+CD4-CCR7+CD45RA+ and collected into RLT Plus buffer. To test detection sensitivity, Jurkat RNA equivalent to ten TCR copies was spiked into samples of about 18,000-1,000,000 naive CD8 T cells. Enrichment of CD8 T cells was performed with RosetteSep CD8+ T Cell Enrichment Cocktail and Ficoll-Paque, after which ACK red cell lysis was carried out. Based on the germline V gene (reference sequence), the CDR1 and CDR2 sequences are SEHNR and FQNEAQ. There are 17 amino acids in the CDR3, from cysteine to phenylalanine inclusive. Only the CDR3 region is kept as DNA, spanning 51 bases read in frame from base 1. The sample comes from a study of molecular identifiers for immune sequencing clone quantification (dated by TCRdb to the late 2010s). Context from the whole study: For a replicate experiment, RNA from roughly 20,000 or 100,000 naive CD8 T cells was divided into five aliquots, and four of the five aliquots were sequenced. The study was a methods study using CD8 T cells to benchmark molecular-identifier clustering-based TCR repertoire sequencing (MIDCIRS) and TCR RNA copy counting. Study-wide conclusions, independent of this receptor: Modeling estimated 2.5 to 3 recovered TCR RNA copies per cell, compared with approximately 10 by digital PCR, which implies roughly 27% capture efficiency. Highly expanded clone sizes could be underestimated if identical TCR molecules share a barcode. A single cell's worth of spiked-in Jurkat TCR RNA was reported detectable even among one million naive CD8 T cells. Spiked-in Jurkat TCR RNA (approximately 10 copies' worth), which is not part of the donor repertoire, was contained in the naive libraries. In CMV-specific effector cells, clones with more than 20 RNA copies contained over 99% of molecules, whereas in naive cells such clones contained under 1% of molecules. When barcode sub-clustering was not used, chimeric consensus sequences inflated TCR diversity, with chimeras reaching as high as 47%.

The sequenced material came from naive CD8+ T cells from blood, with Jurkat cell RNA spiked in. The cell subset or site label, as the study defines it: FACS-sorted CD8+CD4-CCR7+CD45RA+ naive T cells. The sequence is built from TRBV7-9 and TRBJ1-6; TRBD1 is perhaps the D gene, given 5 matching bases. The clonotype originates from a human donor in good health. Some libraries in this study had Jurkat cell RNA spiked in. The CDR3 sequence is CAGSLGGGIGKNSPLHF. The DNA reads as follows: TGTGCCGGCAGTCTGGGGGGAGGGATTGGGAAGAATTCACCCCTCCACTTT.